This passage covers 12 T cell receptor beta chains from one sample sequenced in a study of tumor and adjacent non-tumor tissue in lung cancer. This sample's RNA came from whole unsorted tissue. This non-tumor lung sample came from over 3 cm beyond the tumor edge. Three rounds of nested PCR, following a modified ARM-PCR protocol, produced the TCRbeta library. TCRdb called the multiplex PCR reads again in MiXCR, with one record for every CDR3 protein. The data show around 80,000 distinct CDR3 sequences, with 80% to 90% seen just once and approximately 51% held by the top ten. What was sequenced was distant non-tumor lung tissue. The receptors were gathered from a man aged 60 to 69 with non-small cell lung cancer.

This clonotype was recorded a few times. This may come from a read error, since a much larger clone is one base off. J is TRBJ2-5 and V is TRBV6-6; TRBD2 agrees at 9 bases. J was trimmed by 4 bases and V by 4 bases; bases with no gene match: 19. The CDR3 runs 19 residues. CDR1 is MNHNY, CDR2 SVGAGI, per germline (reference sequence). The CDR3 DNA is TGTGCCAGCAGTTCCCCCCACCGGGGGACTGGCGGGAGGGCAGAGACCCAGTACTTC. Its protein product is CASSSPHRGTGGRAETQYF.

This clonotype was counted at least ten times. V and J are TRBV5-6 and TRBJ2-2, with D perhaps TRBD1 (6 bases). CDR1 is SGHDT and CDR2 is YYEEEE in the germline V gene. Trimming left V 7 bases short and J 6 bases short, with 28 bases between. The CDR3 runs to 18 residues. The CDR3 loop is CASQSPGAVFSRAGELFF. As DNA, the CDR3 is TGTGCCAGCCAATCCCCAGGGGCGGTATTTTCAAGGGCCGGGGAGCTGTTTTTT.

Concerning this clonotype itself: A read error may account for a junction end that differs from germline. This rearrangement joins TRBV6-1 to TRBJ1-1; tentative D call: TRBD1 (6 bases). This CDR3 contains 14 residues. From germline, CDR1 is MNHNS and CDR2 SASEGT. The DNA for the CDR3 is TGTGCCAGCAATGAAGACGGGGGCGATACTGAAGCTTTCTTT. Translating it yields CASNEDGGDTEAFF.

The rearrangement links TRBV29-1 to TRBJ1-5; D gene unclear. The CDR3 contains 11 residues. Germline assignment: CDR1 SQVTM and CDR2 ANQGSEA. The CDR3 sequence is CSAQRNQPQHF. The DNA of the CDR3 is TGCAGTGCCCAGCGAAATCAGCCCCAGCATTTT.

Details on this clonotype: Sequence at one end of the junction differs from germline and may be a read error. V is TRBV11-3 and J is TRBJ2-3; no clear D gene. The CDR3 length is 16 residues. From germline, CDR1 is SGHNT and CDR2 YENEEA. CDR3 residues: CASSPRTSSVTDMQYF. As DNA, the CDR3 is TGTGCCAGCAGCCCACGCACGTCGAGTGTCACAGATATGCAGTATTTT.

The chain uses TRBV6-1 and TRBJ2-3; D unclear. The CDR3 runs to 14 residues. The V and J ends lost 2 bases and 5 bases respectively, with 11 bases between them. Germline CDR1 is MNHNS and CDR2 is SASEGT. The CDR3 here is CASSELGSEDTQYF. As DNA, the CDR3 is TGTGCCAGCAGTGAACTTGGGTCGGAAGATACGCAGTATTTT.

The J gene is TRBJ2-1, the V gene TRBV6-2 or TRBV6-3; 9 nucleotides line up with TRBD2. The germline V gene encodes CDR1 MNHEY and CDR2 SVGEGT. This CDR3 has 15 residues. V shed 3 bases and J 9 bases; nucleotides not matched to a gene: 9. CDR3 loop: CASSYPAGGQGEQFF. The CDR3 coding sequence is TGTGCCAGCAGTTATCCTGCGGGGGGGCAGGGTGAGCAGTTCTTC.

On this clonotype itself: Just one base apart from a much larger clone, this may be a read error. The rearrangement uses TRBV18 and TRBJ1-1; TRBD1 agrees at 7 bases. Germline V CDR1 and CDR2: KGHSH, LQKENI. The CDR3 spans 15 residues. The DNA for the CDR3 is TGTGGCAGCTCACCTCTCGGACAGGTGAACACTGAAGCTTTCTTT. This gives the protein CGSSPLGQVNTEAFF.

Worth noting for this clonotype: The junction shows a germline mismatch at one end, possibly a read error. The rearrangement links TRBV11-2 to TRBJ1-1, with D possibly matching TRBD1 (5 bases). CDR3 length: 14 amino acids. In germline, CDR1 is SGHAT, CDR2 FQNNGV. The CDR3 coding sequence is TGTGCCAACAGCTTCGTCGAGAGGGGCACTGAAGCTCTCTTT. Encoded protein: CANSFVERGTEALF. The whole variable domain, filled in from reference TRBV11-2 and TRBJ1-1, reads EAGVAQSPRYKIIEKRQSVAFWCNPISGHATLYWYQQILGQGPKLLIQFQNNGVVDDSQLPKDRFSAERLKGVDSTLKIQPAKLEDSAVYLCANSFVERGTEALFGQGTRLTVV.

Concerning this clonotype: One end of the junction does not line up with germline, which may come from a read error. J is TRBJ2-1 and V is TRBV6-2 or TRBV6-3, with a weak D call TRBD1 (5 bases). This CDR3 has 14 amino acids. CDR1 and CDR2 from the germline V gene are MNHEY and SVGEGT. The CDR3 DNA follows: TGTGCCAGCACCGGCCGGACATCCCGCAATGAGCGGTTCTTC. This codes for CASTGRTSRNERFF.

About this clonotype: One junction end does not reproduce the germline sequence, and a read error may be involved. The chain couples TRBV20-1 to TRBJ1-5, with D possibly TRBD1 on 5 matching bases. Germline V CDR1 and CDR2: DFQATT, SNEGSKA (reference sequence). The CDR3 runs to 14 residues. The CDR3 reads CSTRRGTDNQPQHF. CDR3 nucleotides: TGCAGTACTAGGAGGGGCACCGACAATCAGCCCCAGCATTTT.

A remark on this clonotype: It is likely a read error, because the conserved phenylalanine at the end of the CDR3 is missing. V is TRBV5-6 and J is TRBJ2-5; D is unresolved. Deletions cut 0 bases from V and 1 base from J, with 10 bases between. CDR1 is SGHDT, CDR2 YYEEEE, per germline. This CDR3 comprises 15 residues. CDR3 nucleotides: TGTGCCAGCAGCTTGGGGGCCCAGCCCCAAGAGACCCAGTACCTC. Translating it yields CASSLGAQPQETQYL.